This is a list of T cell receptor beta chains from one sample in a study of early T cells in non-severe SARS-CoV-2 infection. TCRdb reanalysed the 5' RACE reads using MiXCR and keeps one entry per CDR3 protein. The sample consists of about 49,000 distinct CDR3 sequences, about 12% of them appearing once. Sequenced input: whole blood. The receptors were sampled from an adult who was a healthcare worker with PCR-confirmed SARS-CoV-2 infection or an uninfected control (not recorded which). Each CDR3 is given with its conserved first and last residue. Each record gives: D gene, V gene, J gene, clone size, CDR3 length, CDR3 DNA, CDR3 protein. A D gene is named only where the DNA matches it firmly. Clone size is stated in some rows and not others, as once, few, many or a class when expanded.

>-|TRBV25-1|TRBJ1-1|few|14
TGTGCCAGCAGTGGCTGGGGGTCGAACACTGAAGCTTTCTTT
CASSGWGSNTEAFF
>TRBD2|TRBV14|TRBJ2-1|-|16
TGTGCCAGCAGCCAGGCTCTAGCGGGAACCTACAATGAGCAGTTCTTC
CASSQALAGTYNEQFF
>-|TRBV7-2|TRBJ2-7|many|13
TGTGCCAGCAGCTTTTTCAGCTCCTACGAGCAGTACTTC
CASSFFSSYEQYF
>-|TRBV25-1|TRBJ1-6|-|11
TGTGCCAGCAGAGGGACTTCACCCCTCCACTTT
CASRGTSPLHF
>-|TRBV6-5|TRBJ1-1|-|13
TGTGCCAGCAGTTACGAAGGTGACACTGAAGCTTTCTTT
CASSYEGDTEAFF
>TRBD1|TRBV28|TRBJ2-7|few|14
TGTGCCAGCAGTTCTCCTGACAGGGTCTACGAGCAGTACTTC
CASSSPDRVYEQYF
>TRBD1|TRBV10-3|TRBJ1-1|-|14
TGTGCCCCAGGGGGACAGAGATCGAACACTGAAGCTTTCTTT
CAPGGQRSNTEAFF
>-|TRBV7-8|TRBJ1-5|few|13
TGTGCCAGCAGCTATGGAGAAAATCAGCCCCAGCATTTT
CASSYGENQPQHF
>TRBD1|TRBV6-1|TRBJ1-1|-|13
TGTGCCAGCAACAAACAGGGGGAGCGTGAAGCTTTCTTT
CASNKQGEREAFF
>TRBD1|TRBV28|TRBJ2-3|many|16
TGTGCCAGCAGTTCACCCGGGACAGGGAGCACAGATACGCAGTATTTT
CASSSPGTGSTDTQYF
>-|TRBV9|TRBJ2-5|many|14
TGTGCCAGCAGCCAAGGGGGGGACCAAGAGACCCAGTACTTC
CASSQGGDQETQYF
>-|TRBV7-6|TRBJ2-7|-|15
TGTGCCAGCAGCCTTATGCTAGGGGTCCCGGACGAGCAGTACTTC
CASSLMLGVPDEQYF
>TRBD1|TRBV4-2|TRBJ2-5|many|15
TGTGCCAGCAGCCTGGGGACAGGGCAGCAAGAGACCCAGTACTTC
CASSLGTGQQETQYF
>-|TRBV5-1|TRBJ2-7|many|11
TGCGCCAGCAGCTTCGGGGACGAGCAGTACTTC
CASSFGDEQYF
>TRBD1|TRBV12-3/TRBV12-4|TRBJ2-3|-|15
TGTGCCAGCAGTTCCAGCGGACAGGGCACAGATACGCAGTATTTT
CASSSSGQGTDTQYF
>-|TRBV6-5|TRBJ1-1|many|15
TGTGCCAGCAGGGACAATTATAGGGGGAACACTGAAGCTTTCTTT
CASRDNYRGNTEAFF
>TRBD1|TRBV4-2|TRBJ2-2|few|16
TGTGCCAGCAGCCTCCCCGGGACAGCGAACACCGGGGAGCTGTTTTTT
CASSLPGTANTGELFF
>-|TRBV6-6|TRBJ1-4|few|15
TGTGCCAGCAGTCCCCCGGGACAAGGGAATGAAAAACTGTTTTTT
CASSPPGQGNEKLFF
>-|TRBV29-1|TRBJ2-5|few|11
TGCAGCGCTGCCCCCGTTGAGACCCAGTACTTC
CSAAPVETQYF
>-|TRBV7-8|TRBJ2-3|many|12
TGTGCCAGCAGCCTGGACTTAAATACGCAGTATTTT
CASSLDLNTQYF
>-|TRBV5-1|TRBJ2-1|many|11
TGCGCCAGCAGCTTGGGGTATGAGCAGTTCTTC
CASSLGYEQFF
>-|TRBV11-2|TRBJ2-1|many|14
TGTGCCAGCAGCTTAGAAGGGCCTCTCGATGAGCAGTTCTTC
CASSLEGPLDEQFF
>-|TRBV7-2|TRBJ2-3|many|12
TGTGCCAGCAGCTTACGGGCAGATACGCAGTATTTT
CASSLRADTQYF
>-|TRBV20-1|TRBJ2-7|many|13
TGCAGTGCCTCCGGACAGTGGACCTACGAGCAGTACTTC
CSASGQWTYEQYF
>TRBD1|TRBV6-1|TRBJ1-1|many|16
TGTGCCAGCAGCTCCAAACTCACAGGGGGCAGCACTGAAGCTTTCTTT
CASSSKLTGGSTEAFF
>TRBD1|TRBV18|TRBJ2-1|-|16
TGTGCCAGCTCACCACCGGGACAGGCCTCCTACAATGAGCAGTTCTTC
CASSPPGQASYNEQFF
>TRBD1|TRBV7-3|TRBJ2-6|many|18
TGTGCCAGCAGCCCAGGGGGACAGGGGTTCGCCGGGGCCAACGTCCTGACTTTC
CASSPGGQGFAGANVLTF
>TRBD2|TRBV7-3|TRBJ2-1|many|13
TGTGCCAGCAGCTTCGCGGGGGGCGATGAGCAGTTCTTC
CASSFAGGDEQFF
>TRBD2|TRBV24-1|TRBJ2-5|few|14
TGTGCCACCAGTGGAGCGGGAGGTAAAGAGACCCAGTACTTC
CATSGAGGKETQYF
>-|TRBV5-6|TRBJ1-1|-|15
TGTGCCAGCAGCCCGCGAGACTATCTTTCCCGTGAAGCTTTCTTT
CASSPRDYLSREAFF
>TRBD1|TRBV6-5|TRBJ1-1|many|15
TGTGCCAGCACCCCCCTACAGGGGAGGAACACTGAAGCTTTCTTT
CASTPLQGRNTEAFF
>-|TRBV7-2|TRBJ2-1|-|16
TGTGCCAGCACCATCAGCTTCCGATTAATAGAGGATGAGCAGTTCTTC
CASTISFRLIEDEQFF
>-|TRBV4-3|TRBJ2-2|few|14
TGCGCCAGCAGCCAGTCTAGGAACACCGGGGAGCTGTTTTTT
CASSQSRNTGELFF
>TRBD2|TRBV7-2|TRBJ2-2|many|15
TGTGCCAGCAGCAAGGGTGTGCGGGAGGTCGGGGAGCTGTTTTTT
CASSKGVREVGELFF
>-|TRBV18|TRBJ1-1|many|14
TGTGCCAGCTCACCCTCAGTATTAAACACTGAAGCTTTCTTT
CASSPSVLNTEAFF
>-|TRBV28|TRBJ2-3|many|14
TGTGCCAGCAGTTTCCTCAGGAACACAGATACGCAGTATTTT
CASSFLRNTDTQYF
>-|TRBV19|TRBJ2-2|many|14
TGTGCCAGTAGTATCGGGATCCGGAGCGGGGAGCTGTTTTTT
CASSIGIRSGELFF
>TRBD1|TRBV29-1|TRBJ2-3|few|14
TGCAGCGTTGGGGACAGGGGGGGGCGATATACGCAGTATTTT
CSVGDRGGRYTQYF
>-|TRBV14|TRBJ1-6|-|16
TGTGCCAGCAGCCCATTCGACAGGCCACCGGGTTCACCCCTCCACTTT
CASSPFDRPPGSPLHF
>TRBD2|TRBV9|TRBJ2-3|many|13
TGTGCCAGCACGCGGGAGGTGACAGATACGCAGTATTTT
CASTREVTDTQYF
>TRBD2|TRBV15|TRBJ2-1|-|15
TGTGCCACCAGCTTCTATAGCGGGAGGTCGGCTGGGAAGTTCTTC
CATSFYSGRSAGKFF
>TRBD1|TRBV7-2|TRBJ1-5|-|15
TGTGCCAGCAACGAACAGGGGACAGGGTCGGAGCCCCAGCATTTT
CASNEQGTGSEPQHF
>-|TRBV15|TRBJ1-2|many|14
TGTGCCACCCGCGGTGGCAGCCACTTCTATGGCTACACCTTC
CATRGGSHFYGYTF
>TRBD2|TRBV6-2/TRBV6-3|TRBJ2-2|-|14
TGTGTCAGCAGTTCTAGCGGGGCGACCGGGGAGCTGTTTTTT
CVSSSSGATGELFF
>-|TRBV18|TRBJ1-5|few|15
TGTGCCAGCTCACCACCTGCACAATCCAATCAGCCCCAGCATTTT
CASSPPAQSNQPQHF
>TRBD1|TRBV7-6|TRBJ2-7|many|17
TGTGCCAGCAGCTACGACCCGACAGGGGTAGGCTCCTACGAGCAGTACTTC
CASSYDPTGVGSYEQYF
>TRBD2|TRBV9|TRBJ2-7|many|16
TGTGCCAGCAGCGGAGGCACTAGCGGGAGGGCGGGAGAGCAGTACTTC
CASSGGTSGRAGEQYF
>TRBD1|TRBV11-3|TRBJ2-1|few|13
TGTGCCAGCAGGGGACAGAACTACAATGAGCAGTTCTTC
CASRGQNYNEQFF
>-|TRBV7-9|TRBJ2-1|-|17
TGTGCCAGCAGCTTAACAGGGTTTACCCGAACCTACAATGAGCAGTTCTTC
CASSLTGFTRTYNEQFF
>-|TRBV11-2|TRBJ1-1|-|13
TGTGCCAGCAGCCCACCCCTGAACACTGAAGCTTTCTTT
CASSPPLNTEAFF
>-|TRBV7-3|TRBJ1-3|-|15
TGTGCCAGCAGCCCAGGCGGGGGATTCGGAAACACCATATATTTT
CASSPGGGFGNTIYF
>-|TRBV29-1|TRBJ1-5|many|12
TGCAGCGTCCAGATTGGTGGCCAGCCCCAGCATTTT
CSVQIGGQPQHF
>-|TRBV4-2|TRBJ2-7|few|12
TGTGCCAGCAGCCTTTTTGGCTACGAGCAGTACTTC
CASSLFGYEQYF
>-|TRBV28|TRBJ2-3|few|11
TGTGCCAGCAGCTATAGTGATACGCAGTATTTT
CASSYSDTQYF
>-|TRBV6-2/TRBV6-3|TRBJ1-1|many|14
TGTGCCAGTTCTGTCGGGGGAGTCGAACAGAAAGCTTTCTTT
CASSVGGVEQKAFF
>TRBD2|TRBV6-2/TRBV6-3|TRBJ2-7|many|14
TGTGCAGCGGAGCGGGAGCCTTATCTCCACGAGCAGTACTTC
CAAEREPYLHEQYF
>TRBD1|TRBV6-1|TRBJ2-3|many|18
TGTGCCAGCAGGGTAGGATTTCTTCCGGGACAGGGGATAGATACGCAGTATTTT
CASRVGFLPGQGIDTQYF
>-|TRBV6-5|TRBJ1-1|-|15
TGTGCCAGCAGTTACCAGACACGGATGGGCACTGAAGCTTTCTTT
CASSYQTRMGTEAFF
>-|TRBV29-1|TRBJ1-4|once|13
TGCAGCGTGAGCCGGGACTCGGGTGAAAAACTGTTTTTT
CSVSRDSGEKLFF